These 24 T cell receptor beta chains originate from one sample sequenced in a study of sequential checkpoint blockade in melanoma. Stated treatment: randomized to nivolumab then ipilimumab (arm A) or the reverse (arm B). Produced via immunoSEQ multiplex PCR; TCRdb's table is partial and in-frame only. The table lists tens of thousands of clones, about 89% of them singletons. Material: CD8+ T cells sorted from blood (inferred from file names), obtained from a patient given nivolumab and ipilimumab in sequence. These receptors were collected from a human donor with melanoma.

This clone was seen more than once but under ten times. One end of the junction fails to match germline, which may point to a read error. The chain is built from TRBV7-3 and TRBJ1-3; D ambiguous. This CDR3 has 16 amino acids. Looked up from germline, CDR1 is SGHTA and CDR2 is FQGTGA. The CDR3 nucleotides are TGCGCCAGCAGCCAAGAGGGTGGAGGATTTGGAAACACCATATATTTT. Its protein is CASSQEGGGFGNTIYF.

For the CDR3, the DNA is TGCGCCAGCCGGAGAGAGCCAAACTCTGGAAACACCATATATTTT. This codes for CASRREPNSGNTIYF. The chain is built from TRBV5-1 and TRBJ1-3, with D unresolved. This CDR3 has 15 residues. CDR1 SGHRS and CDR2 YFSETQ come from the germline V gene. Deletions cut 7 bases from V and 0 bases from J, with 14 bases between.

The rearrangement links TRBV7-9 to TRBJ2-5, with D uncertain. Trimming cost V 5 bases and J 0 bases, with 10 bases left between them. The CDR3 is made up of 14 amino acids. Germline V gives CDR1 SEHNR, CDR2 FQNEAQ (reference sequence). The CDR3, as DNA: TGTGCCAGCAGCACCACAAAGTACCAAGAGACCCAGTACTTC. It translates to CASSTTKYQETQYF.

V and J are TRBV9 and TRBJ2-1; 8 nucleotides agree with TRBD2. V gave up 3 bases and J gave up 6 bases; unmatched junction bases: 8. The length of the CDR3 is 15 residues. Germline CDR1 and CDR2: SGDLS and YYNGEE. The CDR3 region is CASSAGRLARNEQFF. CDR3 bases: TGTGCCAGCAGCGCAGGTCGACTAGCGCGCAATGAGCAGTTCTTC.

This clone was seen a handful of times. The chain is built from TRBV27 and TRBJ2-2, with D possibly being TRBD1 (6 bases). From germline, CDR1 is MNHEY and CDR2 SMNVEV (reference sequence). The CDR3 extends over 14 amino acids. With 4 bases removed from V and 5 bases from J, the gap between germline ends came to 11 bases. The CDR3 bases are TGTGCCAGCAGTTATGGGGGCGCAACCGGGGAGCTGTTTTTT. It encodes CASSYGGATGELFF.

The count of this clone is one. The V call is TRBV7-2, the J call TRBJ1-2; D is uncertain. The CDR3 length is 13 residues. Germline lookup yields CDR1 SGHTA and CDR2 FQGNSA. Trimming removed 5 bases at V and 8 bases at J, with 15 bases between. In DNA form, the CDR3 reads TGTGCCAGCAGCCCCCTTGAGGTTGTCGGCTACACCTTC. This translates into CASSPLEVVGYTF. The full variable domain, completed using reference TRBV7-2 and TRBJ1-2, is GAGVSQSPSNKVTEKGKDVELRCDPISGHTALYWYRQSLGQGLEFLIYFQGNSAPDKSGLPSDRFSAERTGGSVSTLTIQRTQQEDSAVYLCASSPLEVVGYTFGSGTRLTVV.

The CDR3 coding sequence is TGTGCCAGCAGTCCGGAGACAGTCTTGGGTTTCACTGAAGCTTTCTTT. Its protein product is CASSPETVLGFTEAFF. The genes are TRBV28 and TRBJ1-1, with D tentatively TRBD1 (5 bases). V was clipped by 5 bases and J by 4 bases, with 20 bases between them. The CDR3 is 16 amino acids. Looked up from germline, CDR1 is MDHEN and CDR2 is SYDVKM. Full variable domain (missing parts from reference TRBV28 and TRBJ1-1): DVKVTQSSRYLVKRTGEKVFLECVQDMDHENMFWYRQDPGLGLRLIYFSYDVKMKEKGDIPEGYSVSREKKERFSLILESASTNQTSMYLCASSPETVLGFTEAFFGQGTRLTVV.

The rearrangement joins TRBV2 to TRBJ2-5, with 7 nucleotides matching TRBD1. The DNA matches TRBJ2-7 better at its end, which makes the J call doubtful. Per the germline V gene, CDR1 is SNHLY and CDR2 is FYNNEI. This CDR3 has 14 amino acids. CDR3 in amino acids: CASKSGTASYEQYF. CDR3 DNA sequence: TGTGCCAGCAAATCCGGGACAGCCTCCTACGAGCAGTACTTC.

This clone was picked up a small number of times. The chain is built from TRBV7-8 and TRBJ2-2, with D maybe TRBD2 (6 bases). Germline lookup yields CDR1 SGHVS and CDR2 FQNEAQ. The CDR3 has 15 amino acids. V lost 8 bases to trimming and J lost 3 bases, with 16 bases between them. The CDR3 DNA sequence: TGTGCCAGCCTACCTACCGGGAGCTACACCGGGGAGCTGTTTTTT. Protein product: CASLPTGSYTGELFF.

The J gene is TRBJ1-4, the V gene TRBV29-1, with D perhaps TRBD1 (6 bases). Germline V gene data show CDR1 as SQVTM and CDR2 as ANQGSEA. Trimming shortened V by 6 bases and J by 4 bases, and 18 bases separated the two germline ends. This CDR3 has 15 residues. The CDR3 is CSVGWLGAGNEKLFF. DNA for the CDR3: TGCAGCGTCGGGTGGTTGGGGGCTGGTAATGAAAAACTGTTTTTT.

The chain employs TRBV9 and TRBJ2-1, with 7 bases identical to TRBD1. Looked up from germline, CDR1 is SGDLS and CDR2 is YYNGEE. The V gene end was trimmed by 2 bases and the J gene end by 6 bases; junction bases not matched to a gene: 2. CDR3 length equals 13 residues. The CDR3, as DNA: TGTGCCAGCAGCGTGGGGGACAGCAATGAGCAGTTCTTC. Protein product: CASSVGDSNEQFF.

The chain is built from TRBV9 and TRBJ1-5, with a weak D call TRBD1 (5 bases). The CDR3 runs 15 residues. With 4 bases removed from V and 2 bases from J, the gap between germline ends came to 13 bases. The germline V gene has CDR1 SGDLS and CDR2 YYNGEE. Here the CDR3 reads CASSLEGGGNQPQHF. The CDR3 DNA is TGTGCCAGCAGCCTCGAGGGAGGGGGCAATCAGCCCCAGCATTTT.

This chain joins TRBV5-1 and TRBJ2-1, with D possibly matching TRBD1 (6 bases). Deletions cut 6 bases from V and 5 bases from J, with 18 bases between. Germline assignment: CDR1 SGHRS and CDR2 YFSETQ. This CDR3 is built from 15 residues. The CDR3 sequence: CASTYKTGPHNEQFF. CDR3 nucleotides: TGCGCCAGCACCTACAAGACAGGTCCACACAATGAGCAGTTCTTC.

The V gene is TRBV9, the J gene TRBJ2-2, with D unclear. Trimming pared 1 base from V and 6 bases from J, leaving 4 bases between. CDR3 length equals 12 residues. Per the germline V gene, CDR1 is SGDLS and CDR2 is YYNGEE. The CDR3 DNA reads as TGTGCCAGCAGCGTATCCTCCGGGGAGCTGTTTTTT. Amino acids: CASSVSSGELFF.

The CDR3 nucleotides read TGCAGCGTTCTCGGGAGAGGGCCGTCGTCCTACGAGCAGTACTTC. Its translation: CSVLGRGPSSYEQYF. The chain recombines TRBV29-1 with TRBJ2-7; D might be TRBD2 (6 bases). Germline CDR1 SQVTM, CDR2 ANQGSEA. V shed 5 bases and J shed 1 base, with 18 bases lying between them. The CDR3 spans 15 residues.

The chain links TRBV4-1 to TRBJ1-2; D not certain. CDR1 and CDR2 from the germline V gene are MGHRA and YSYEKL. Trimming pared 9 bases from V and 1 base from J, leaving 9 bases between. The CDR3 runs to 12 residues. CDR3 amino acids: CASSVGNYGYTF. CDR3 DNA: TGCGCCAGTAGTGTTGGTAACTATGGCTACACCTTC.

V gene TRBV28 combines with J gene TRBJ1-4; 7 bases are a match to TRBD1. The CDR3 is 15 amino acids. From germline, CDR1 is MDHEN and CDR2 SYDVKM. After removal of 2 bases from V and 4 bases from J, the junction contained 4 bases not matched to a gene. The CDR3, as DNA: TGTGCCAGCAGTTTAGAGAACAGGGGTAATGAAAAACTGTTTTTT. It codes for CASSLENRGNEKLFF. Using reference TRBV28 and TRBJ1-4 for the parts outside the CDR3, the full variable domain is DVKVTQSSRYLVKRTGEKVFLECVQDMDHENMFWYRQDPGLGLRLIYFSYDVKMKEKGDIPEGYSVSREKKERFSLILESASTNQTSMYLCASSLENRGNEKLFFGSGTQLSVL.

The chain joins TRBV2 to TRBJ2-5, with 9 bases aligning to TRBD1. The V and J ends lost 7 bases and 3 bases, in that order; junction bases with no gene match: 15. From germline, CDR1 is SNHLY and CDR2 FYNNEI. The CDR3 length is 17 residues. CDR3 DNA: TGTGCCAGCATCGACTTCTCCGGACAGGGGCCCAAAGAGACCCAGTACTTC. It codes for CASIDFSGQGPKETQYF.

For the CDR3, the DNA is TGTGCCACTACCCTGACAGTTCAAGAGACCCAGTACTTC. This gives the protein CATTLTVQETQYF. The genes are TRBV6-1 and TRBJ2-5, with D maybe TRBD1 (5 bases). The V gene's germline CDR1 is MNHNS and CDR2 SASEGT. The CDR3 is 13 amino acids. V lost 10 bases to trimming and J lost 2 bases, with 14 bases between them.

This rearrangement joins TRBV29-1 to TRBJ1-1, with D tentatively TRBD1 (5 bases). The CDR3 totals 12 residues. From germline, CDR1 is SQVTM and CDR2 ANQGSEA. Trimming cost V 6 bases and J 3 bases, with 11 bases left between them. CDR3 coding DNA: TGCAGCGTCGGGGGAGATCACACTGAAGCTTTCTTT. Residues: CSVGGDHTEAFF.

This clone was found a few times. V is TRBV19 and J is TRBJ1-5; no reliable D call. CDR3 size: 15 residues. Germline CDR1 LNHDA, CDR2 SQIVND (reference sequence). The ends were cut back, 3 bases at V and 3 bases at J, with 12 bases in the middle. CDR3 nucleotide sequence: TGTGCCAGTAGTATCTCATGGAGCTCCAATCAGCCCCAGCATTTT. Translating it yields CASSISWSSNQPQHF.

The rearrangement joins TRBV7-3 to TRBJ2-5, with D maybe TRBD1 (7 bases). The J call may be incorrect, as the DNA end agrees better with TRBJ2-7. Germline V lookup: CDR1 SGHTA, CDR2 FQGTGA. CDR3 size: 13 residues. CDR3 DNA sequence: TGTGCCAGCAGCCAGGGGGGAGGTTACGAGCAGTACTTC. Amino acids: CASSQGGGYEQYF.

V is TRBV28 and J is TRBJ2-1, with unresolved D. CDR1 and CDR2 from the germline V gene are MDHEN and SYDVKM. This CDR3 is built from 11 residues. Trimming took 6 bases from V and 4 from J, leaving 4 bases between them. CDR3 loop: CASSRYNEQFF. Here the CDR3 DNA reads TGTGCCAGCAGCCGTTACAATGAGCAGTTCTTC.

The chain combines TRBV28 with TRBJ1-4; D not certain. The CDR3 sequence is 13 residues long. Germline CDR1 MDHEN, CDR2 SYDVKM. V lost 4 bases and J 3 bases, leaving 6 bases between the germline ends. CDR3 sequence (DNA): TGTGCCAGCAGTTCCCCCGCTAATGAAAAACTGTTTTTT. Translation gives CASSSPANEKLFF. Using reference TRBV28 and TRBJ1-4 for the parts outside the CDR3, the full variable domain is DVKVTQSSRYLVKRTGEKVFLECVQDMDHENMFWYRQDPGLGLRLIYFSYDVKMKEKGDIPEGYSVSREKKERFSLILESASTNQTSMYLCASSSPANEKLFFGSGTQLSVL.